The sequence of this TCR beta chain was determined in a study of blood T cell repertoires in COVID-19. Background on the study: Samples representing acute and convalescent COVID-19 were sourced from the United States, Italy and Spain.

In the authors' workflow: Quantification of nucleated cells was approximated via reference gene primer amplification. Repertoires were generated with immunoSEQ multiplex PCR, while TCRdb's copy carries only in-frame clones and drops some. The V and J calls and clone size are taken from that table; D and trimming were inferred from the DNA. The sample has fewer than 300,000 clones; more than 65% are singletons. From germline, CDR1 is SGHNT and CDR2 YYREEE (reference sequence). V shed 2 bases and J shed 5 bases, with 10 bases lying between them. CDR3 length equals 13 residues. The V and J genes are TRBV5-4 and TRBJ2-5; tentatively, D is TRBD2 (6 bases). The sequence came from a woman under 30 with acute or convalescent COVID-19. Sequencing was performed on peripheral blood. The CDR3 spells CASSLGEVETQYF. CDR3 bases: TGTGCCAGCAGCTTAGGGGAGGTGGAGACCCAGTACTTC.